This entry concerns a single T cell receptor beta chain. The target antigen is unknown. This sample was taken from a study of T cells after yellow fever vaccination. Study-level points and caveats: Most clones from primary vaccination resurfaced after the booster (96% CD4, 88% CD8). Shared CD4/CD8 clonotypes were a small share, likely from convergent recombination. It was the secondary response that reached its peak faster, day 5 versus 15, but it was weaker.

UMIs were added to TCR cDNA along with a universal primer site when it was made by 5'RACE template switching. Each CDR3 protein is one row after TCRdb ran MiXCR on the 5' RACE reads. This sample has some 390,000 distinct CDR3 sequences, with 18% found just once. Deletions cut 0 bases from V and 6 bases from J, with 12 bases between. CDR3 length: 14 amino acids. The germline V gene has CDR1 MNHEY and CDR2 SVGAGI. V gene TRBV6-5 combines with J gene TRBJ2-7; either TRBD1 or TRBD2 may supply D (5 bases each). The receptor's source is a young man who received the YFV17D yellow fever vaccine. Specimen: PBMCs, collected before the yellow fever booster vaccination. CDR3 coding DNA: TGTGCCAGCAGTTACTCCCGCTCGAGGGGCGAGCAGTACTTC. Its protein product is CASSYSRSRGEQYF.